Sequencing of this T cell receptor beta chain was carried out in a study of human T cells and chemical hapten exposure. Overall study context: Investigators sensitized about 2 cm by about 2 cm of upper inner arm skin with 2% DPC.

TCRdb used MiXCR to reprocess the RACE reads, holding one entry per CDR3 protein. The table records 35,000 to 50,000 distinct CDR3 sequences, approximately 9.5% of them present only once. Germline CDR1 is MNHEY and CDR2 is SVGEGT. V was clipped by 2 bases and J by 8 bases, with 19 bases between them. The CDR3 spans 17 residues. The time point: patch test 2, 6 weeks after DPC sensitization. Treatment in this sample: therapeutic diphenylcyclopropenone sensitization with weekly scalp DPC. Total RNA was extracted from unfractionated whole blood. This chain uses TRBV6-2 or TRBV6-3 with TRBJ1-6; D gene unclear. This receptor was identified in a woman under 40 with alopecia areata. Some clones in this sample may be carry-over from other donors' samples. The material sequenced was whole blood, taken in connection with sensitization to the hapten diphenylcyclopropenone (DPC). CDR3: CASSYAPGVTHHSPLHF. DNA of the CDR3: TGTGCCAGCAGTTACGCCCCCGGGGTCACACACCATTCACCCCTCCACTTT.